Reported below is one T cell receptor (beta chain). Antigen unknown. The data were taken from a study of cytomegalovirus exposure and HLA in healthy donors. Points from the study as a whole: In a later analysis, CMV-associated beta chains were mostly HLA-associated, it appeared. Exclusion applied to some V segments, including TRBV6-2 and TRBV6-3, as they were indistinguishable.

The germline CDR1 and CDR2 sequences are SGDLS and YYNGEE. There are 14 residues in the CDR3. The V end was cut by 0 bases, the J end by 5 bases, with 11 bases between. PCR was performed using 60 Vbeta and 13 Jbeta primers. Profiled with immunoSEQ multiplex PCR; TCRdb holds only in-frame clones, not every one. The sample shows 45,000 to 65,000 clones, around 72% of them seen only once. Every donor was a healthy person donating bone marrow. This sequence joins TRBV9 and TRBJ1-1; possible D gene TRBD1, 5 bases. The sample taken for sequencing was PBMCs. This TCR was recovered from a man aged 18 to 35 in good health and CMV-seronegative. CDR3 amino acids: CASSVVGGWTEAFF. The DNA for the CDR3 is TGTGCCAGCAGCGTAGTGGGGGGTTGGACTGAAGCTTTCTTT.